The 21 T cell receptor beta chains below were found in one sample sequenced in a study of identical twins. Each CDR3 protein is one row after TCRdb ran MiXCR on the 5' RACE reads. The sample comprises roughly 1.6 million distinct CDR3 sequences, around 33% of which are singletons, and 0.25% to 0.3% rests with the top ten. Source material: cord blood. The receptors shown here come from a newborn girl in good health.

In this sample, this clonotype turned up a few times. The chain recombines TRBV10-1 with TRBJ2-1; 12 bases are a match to TRBD2. J was trimmed by 9 bases and V by 3 bases; bases with no gene match: 9. The CDR3 consists of 16 residues. The germline V gene encodes CDR1 WNHNN and CDR2 SYGVQD (reference sequence). The DNA of the CDR3 is TGCGCCAGCAGTGACCCCGCTAGCGGGGGGGGCCCTGAGCAGTTCTTC. Residues: CASSDPASGGGPEQFF.

The rearrangement links TRBV21-1 to TRBJ2-3; the DNA was not used to check the table's D call, TRBD2. TRBV21-1 is termed a pseudogene. The CDR3 has 17 amino acids. CDR3 DNA sequence: TGTGCCAGCAGCTTTCGAGTAGCGGGAGACGTTTCAGATACGCAGTATTTT. Translated, it gives CASSFRVAGDVSDTQYF.

In its sample, this clonotype was seen a few times. The CDR3, as DNA: TGTGCCAGCAGTTTTTCACATCCCCCTAGCTCCTACGAGCAGTACTTC. Residues: CASSFSHPPSSYEQYF. The chain couples TRBV28 to TRBJ2-7, with D hard to call. The CDR3 is made up of 16 amino acids. CDR1 and CDR2 from the germline V gene are MDHEN and SYDVKM. The germline V and J ends were trimmed by 3 bases and 0 bases, with 15 bases remaining between them. The whole variable domain, filled in from reference TRBV28 and TRBJ2-7, reads DVKVTQSSRYLVKRTGEKVFLECVQDMDHENMFWYRQDPGLGLRLIYFSYDVKMKEKGDIPEGYSVSREKKERFSLILESASTNQTSMYLCASSFSHPPSSYEQYFGPGTRLTVT.

The sample holds a few counts of this clonotype. The chain couples TRBV12-3 or TRBV12-4 to TRBJ2-3; no clear D gene. This CDR3 region has 16 residues. The V and J ends lost 5 bases and 4 bases respectively, with 19 bases between them. This CDR3 reads CASSPSWARGADTQYF. CDR3 nucleotide sequence: TGTGCCAGCAGTCCCTCCTGGGCACGAGGCGCAGATACGCAGTATTTT.

V usage is TRBV12-3 or TRBV12-4 and J usage is TRBJ1-5; perhaps TRBD1 as D (5 bases). This CDR3 spans 14 amino acids. V lost 6 bases to trimming and J lost 4 bases, with 13 bases between them. The CDR3 region is CASSYAGLNQPQHF. CDR3 DNA sequence: TGTGCCAGCAGCTACGCGGGGCTTAATCAGCCCCAGCATTTT.

This clonotype was counted only a few times. The gene calls are TRBV3-1 and TRBJ1-5; no definite D call. Trimming stripped 4 bases from V and 2 bases from J, with 9 bases between. Germline CDR1 LGHDT, CDR2 YNNKEL (reference sequence). The CDR3 has 14 residues. CDR3: CASSPDLGNQPQHF. The CDR3 nucleotides are TGTGCCAGCAGCCCGGACCTCGGCAATCAGCCCCAGCATTTT.

This clonotype was seen ten or more times. The gene calls are TRBV24-1 and TRBJ2-4; the D is unclear. The CDR3 length is 13 residues. The V end was cut by 0 bases, the J end by 8 bases, with 7 bases between. In germline, CDR1 is KGHDR, CDR2 SFDVKD. CDR3 residues: CATSDLRADIQYF. In DNA form, the CDR3 reads TGTGCCACCAGTGATTTGAGGGCGGACATTCAGTACTTC.

The chain couples TRBV15 to TRBJ2-1, with 12 bases matching TRBD2. Germline lookup yields CDR1 LNHNV and CDR2 YYDKDF (reference sequence). The CDR3 is 22 residues long. Losses at the gene ends were 3 bases for V and 3 bases for J; bases not matched to a gene: 21. CDR3 nucleotide sequence: TGTGCCACCAGCAGCCCTACCGATATAGAGCGACTAGCGGGGGCCGACTACAATGAGCAGTTCTTC. It encodes CATSSPTDIERLAGADYNEQFF.

This clonotype was recorded a few times. The chain carries TRBV20-1 and TRBJ1-1; 10 bases are shared with TRBD1. Germline trimming cut 5 bases from V and 5 bases from J; bases unmatched to any gene: 5. Germline lookup yields CDR1 DFQATT and CDR2 SNEGSKA (reference sequence). This CDR3 is 13 amino acids long. CDR3 sequence reads: CSARTGGGTEAFF. The CDR3 DNA reads as TGCAGTGCTCGGACAGGGGGAGGGACTGAAGCTTTCTTT.

The chain couples TRBV3-1 to TRBJ1-1; D is unclear. The length of the CDR3 is 15 residues. CDR1 is LGHDT and CDR2 is YNNKEL in the germline V gene (reference sequence). The V end lost 0 bases, the J end lost 1 base, and 9 bases lay between the germline ends. CDR3 sequence (DNA): TGTGCCAGCAGCCAAGATGCCCTCTCGAACACTGAAGCTTTCTTT. Translated: CASSQDALSNTEAFF.

This sequence joins TRBV7-2 and TRBJ2-5, with TRBD1 as a possible D gene (7 bases). The J call is uncertain, as TRBJ2-7 better fits the DNA end. Germline V gene sequence: CDR1 SGHTA, CDR2 FQGNSA. The CDR3 length is 15 residues. The CDR3 sequence is CASSLEGAWGYEQYF. As DNA, the CDR3 is TGTGCCAGCAGCTTGGAGGGGGCATGGGGCTACGAGCAGTACTTC.

The gene calls are TRBV6-1 and TRBJ2-1, with D unresolved. The V gene's germline CDR1 is MNHNS and CDR2 SASEGT. This CDR3 contains 13 residues. V lost 1 base, J lost 9 bases, and 10 bases lay in between. The CDR3 here is CASSEGRVGEQFF. In DNA, the CDR3 is TGTGCCAGCAGTGAAGGACGGGTGGGTGAGCAGTTCTTC.

This clonotype turned up a few times. This sequence may be a read error, since a much larger clone differs from it by one base. The rearrangement uses TRBV21-1 and TRBJ2-7; the table's D call TRBD1 went unverified against the DNA. TRBV21-1 is assigned pseudogene status. The CDR3 is 13 residues long. Here the CDR3 DNA reads TGTGCCAGCAGCACCTCTCCCGGAAATGAGCAGTACTTC. Translated: CASSTSPGNEQYF.

This clonotype has a handful of counts. The V and J genes are TRBV5-1 and TRBJ2-3, with 12 bases lining up with TRBD2. Germline V lookup: CDR1 SGHRS, CDR2 YFSETQ. The V segment lost 4 bases and the J segment 0 bases; nucleotides outside the gene matches: 12. This CDR3 region has 19 residues. CDR3 residues: CASSRPSGRAIISTDTQYF. CDR3 DNA sequence: TGCGCCAGCAGCCGACCTAGCGGGAGGGCCATTATTAGCACAGATACGCAGTATTTT.

This clonotype has more than one count but fewer than ten. This rearrangement joins TRBV20-1 to TRBJ1-5; 7 nucleotides line up with TRBD1. Germline lookup yields CDR1 DFQATT and CDR2 SNEGSKA (reference sequence). J gave up 7 bases and V 3 bases, and 9 bases lay outside the gene matches. The CDR3 is 14 amino acids. CDR3 sequence: CSASGTVEDQPQHF. Written as DNA, the CDR3 is TGCAGTGCTAGTGGGACAGTAGAAGACCAGCCCCAGCATTTT.

CDR3 amino acids: CASSRLAAYNEQYF. For the CDR3, the DNA is TGTGCCAGCAGCCGACTAGCAGCCTACAATGAGCAGTACTTC. V is TRBV3-1 and J is TRBJ2-7; the match to TRBD2 covers 7 bases. V lost 4 bases to trimming and J lost 7 bases; unmatched junction nucleotides: 10. Germline CDR1 and CDR2: LGHDT and YNNKEL (reference sequence). The CDR3 spans 14 residues.

The chain couples TRBV20-1 to TRBJ2-7, with a tentative D call TRBD2 (6 bases). Trimming left V 0 bases short and J 2 bases short, with 14 bases between. In germline, CDR1 is DFQATT, CDR2 SNEGSKA (reference sequence). This CDR3 contains 15 residues. The CDR3 loop reads CSARDFLATPYEQYF. Written as DNA, the CDR3 is TGCAGTGCTAGAGATTTCCTAGCGACCCCCTACGAGCAGTACTTC.

Only a few counts were recorded for this clonotype. The chain has TRBV2 and TRBJ2-7; maybe TRBD1 (6 bases). Germline assignment: CDR1 SNHLY and CDR2 FYNNEI. This CDR3 has 13 amino acids. The V end was cut by 9 bases, the J end by 3 bases, with 15 bases between. CDR3 nucleotides: TGTGCCAGTACACAGGGTAGGGGCTACGAGCAGTACTTC. Protein: CASTQGRGYEQYF.

The V gene is TRBV20-1, the J gene TRBJ2-7, with 14 bases that match TRBD2. Germline CDR1 and CDR2: DFQATT and SNEGSKA (reference sequence). The CDR3 length is 14 residues. The junction had 5 bases not matched to a gene; V was cut back by 3 bases and J by 7 bases. This chain's CDR3 is CSARTSGGASEQYF. The CDR3 DNA is TGCAGTGCTAGGACTAGCGGGGGGGCATCGGAGCAGTACTTC.

The chain uses TRBV28 and TRBJ1-6; TRBD1 matches 7 bases. With V trimmed by 3 bases and J by 6 bases, 2 bases remained unmatched. Per germline, CDR1 MDHEN and CDR2 SYDVKM. The CDR3 has 14 amino acids. The CDR3 sequence: CASSFRGVNSPLHF. The DNA for the CDR3 is TGTGCCAGCAGTTTCAGGGGGGTTAATTCACCCCTCCACTTT. Based on the CDR3 plus reference TRBV28 and TRBJ1-6, the full variable domain is DVKVTQSSRYLVKRTGEKVFLECVQDMDHENMFWYRQDPGLGLRLIYFSYDVKMKEKGDIPEGYSVSREKKERFSLILESASTNQTSMYLCASSFRGVNSPLHFGNGTRLTVT.

As for this clonotype: The junction departs from the called germline gene at one end, perhaps through a read error. The rearrangement links TRBV7-2 to TRBJ2-1, with TRBD2 matching over 9 bases. Germline V gives CDR1 SGHTA, CDR2 FQGNSA. This CDR3 is built from 15 residues. The CDR3 region is CAGSLAGAIYNEQFF. CDR3 in DNA: TGTGCCGGCAGCTTAGCGGGGGCCATTTACAATGAGCAGTTCTTC.